This T cell receptor beta chain is from a study of shared clonotypes between healthy human individuals. Study-wide results and limits: Donor clonotype sharing was expected to depend on sequencing depth. All-four-donor shared clonotypes had higher generation probabilities than non-shared clonotypes did.

CDR1 and CDR2 from the germline V gene are ENHRY and SYGVKD. The CDR3 length is 18 residues. V lost 6 bases and J 0 bases, leaving 23 bases between the germline ends. In regard to this clone: The antigen remains unidentified.

The authors split each subset's genomic DNA evenly across several immunoSEQ plates. The table came from immunoSEQ multiplex PCR; TCRdb's copy has only in-frame clones and leaves some out. The sample carries 2 million or so clones, 85% to 95% recorded once. The sequencing input was naive CD4+ T cells sorted from blood. As for subset: CD45RA+ positively selected. This sequence was found in a man in his late teens or twenties in good health. The chain employs TRBV10-3 and TRBJ1-1; D call uncertain. The DNA of the CDR3 is TGTGCCATCAGGGACGGAGACTTACCGGGGATAGTGAACACTGAAGCTTTCTTT. Its protein is CAIRDGDLPGIVNTEAFF.